Here is one T cell receptor beta chain with its context. Germline-derived CDR1 and CDR2 are LNHDA and SQIVND (reference sequence). The CDR3 contains 17 residues. With the 5' RACE reads reprocessed, TCRdb shows one record per CDR3 protein and no DNA. The ten top clones account for around 1.5%, within a sample of a few hundred thousand distinct CDR3 sequences. These data come from a study of monozygotic twins with inflammatory bowel disease. The chain is built from TRBV19 and TRBJ2-1; the TCRdb D gene call, TRBD1, has no DNA to confirm it. The sample taken for sequencing was blood. The clonotype was recovered from a human donor with ulcerative colitis or Crohn's disease, or a healthy co-twin of an affected twin (not recorded which). The CDR3 spells CASSTPSRTGINNEQFF.